The 6 T cell receptor beta chains below were found in one sample sequenced in a study of cytomegalovirus exposure and HLA in healthy donors. Assay: immunoSEQ multiplex PCR; the TCRdb copy retains only in-frame clones and omits some. The sample contains 100,000 or so clones, 85% of which appear only once. Sequenced: PBMCs. These receptors originate from a man between 18 and 29 years old in good health and CMV-seropositive.

The chain is built from TRBV6-6 and TRBJ1-4; TRBD1 might be the D (5 bases). V was pared by 2 bases and J by 5 bases, with 15 bases between. Germline V gene sequence: CDR1 MNHNY, CDR2 SVGAGI (reference sequence). This CDR3 is built from 16 residues. The CDR3 DNA reads TGTGCCAGCAGTTACGGGGCCCGCTTAGTAAATGAAAAACTGTTTTTT. Translation gives CASSYGARLVNEKLFF.

The chain is built from TRBV27 and TRBJ2-2, with 15 bases matching TRBD2. Germline V gives CDR1 MNHEY, CDR2 SMNVEV (reference sequence). This CDR3 comprises 17 residues. The V gene end was trimmed by 4 bases and the J gene end by 5 bases; junction bases not matched to a gene: 5. The DNA for the CDR3 is TGTGCCAGCAGTTACGGACTAGCGGGAGGGGGGACCGGGGAGCTGTTTTTT. Protein sequence: CASSYGLAGGGTGELFF.

CDR3 region: CASSQRQFNEKLFF. The CDR3 nucleotides are TGTGCCAGCAGCCAAAGACAGTTTAATGAAAAACTGTTTTTT. The V call is TRBV14, the J call TRBJ1-4; D possibly corresponds to TRBD1 (5 bases). V was shortened by 2 bases and J by 4 bases, with 8 bases between the two germline ends. This CDR3 contains 14 residues. Germline V gives CDR1 SGHDN, CDR2 FVKESK.

CDR3 DNA: TGTGCCAGCAGTGAGGGGAGGGCCAGCTCCTACAATGAGCAGTTCTTC. Residues: CASSEGRASSYNEQFF. The V call is TRBV2, the J call TRBJ2-1; 7 nucleotides line up with TRBD2. V dropped 3 bases and J dropped 0; count of bases not matched to a gene: 5. The CDR3 loop spans 16 amino acids. From germline, CDR1 is SNHLY and CDR2 FYNNEI.

CDR3 loop: CASQTAQGATGELFF. CDR3 sequence (DNA): TGTGCCAGCCAAACAGCACAGGGGGCGACCGGGGAGCTGTTTTTT. The genes are TRBV28 and TRBJ2-2; 9 positions match TRBD1. This CDR3 has 15 residues. Germline trimming cut 8 bases from V and 5 bases from J; bases unmatched to any gene: 9. CDR1 MDHEN and CDR2 SYDVKM come from the germline V gene.

Only one count was recorded for this clone. CDR3 sequence: CASSAPRAGGDTDTQYF. In nucleotides, the CDR3 is TGTGCCAGCAGCGCCCCGAGAGCGGGAGGGGACACAGATACGCAGTATTTT. The chain carries TRBV7-9 and TRBJ2-3; 10 positions match TRBD2. Germline CDR1 and CDR2: SEHNR and FQNEAQ (reference sequence). The CDR3 spans 17 residues. J gave up 2 bases and V 5 bases, and 10 bases lay outside the gene matches.